The rows below give T cell receptor beta chains drawn from one sample of a study of blood T cell repertoires in COVID-19. TCRdb keeps only in-frame clones here, not all; method: immunoSEQ multiplex PCR. The sample records roughly 220,000 clones, approximately 85% being singletons. The sequencing input was peripheral blood. These TCRs come from a woman of 80 years or more with COVID-19, enrolled during active disease. Both conserved end residues are part of each CDR3. A D gene is named only where the DNA matches it firmly. Clone size appears in some rows only: once, few, many, or a class for an expanded clone.

few,-,TRBJ1-2,TRBV28,TGTGCCAGTTCAGTCTCTAACTATGGCTACACCTTC,CASSVSNYGYTF
-,TRBD2,TRBJ2-5,TRBV30,TGTTGTCTAGCGGTTACTCGTGAGACCCAGTACTTC,CCLAVTRETQYF
-,TRBD1,TRBJ1-1,TRBV19,TGTGCCAGTAGTATCGGAGGACAGGATTCCACTGAAGCTTTCTTT,CASSIGGQDSTEAFF
-,-,TRBJ1-4,TRBV27,TGTGCCAGCAGGCTACAGGGAGTCGGTGAAAAACTGTTTTTT,CASRLQGVGEKLFF
-,-,TRBJ2-2,TRBV19,TGTGCCAGTAGTCCCCGTGGTAGCCTTCTGAACACCGGGGAGCTGTTTTTT,CASSPRGSLLNTGELFF
-,-,TRBJ1-2,TRBV18,TGTGCCACCGAGACTGAGGCGGCCTATGGCTACACCTTC,CATETEAAYGYTF
-,-,TRBJ1-1,TRBV30,TGTGCCTGGAGTCGTGGGCCGAACACTGAAGCTTTCTTT,CAWSRGPNTEAFF
-,TRBD1,TRBJ1-1,TRBV18,TGTGCCAGCTCACCCCCGGGACAGACACAAGCTTTCTTT,CASSPPGQTQAFF
few,-,TRBJ1-1,TRBV7-9,TGTGCCAGCAGCTTAACGGCAGGGGACACTGAAGCTTTCTTT,CASSLTAGDTEAFF
-,TRBD1,TRBJ2-2,TRBV19,TGTGCCAGCATTGGACAGGGACGGACCGGGGAGCTGTTTTTT,CASIGQGRTGELFF
-,TRBD2,TRBJ2-2,TRBV10-3,TGTGCCACCGGGGGGACTAGCGGGAGGGCCGCAGACACCGGGGAGCTGTTTTTT,CATGGTSGRAADTGELFF
few,-,TRBJ2-3,TRBV21-1,TGTGCCAGCAGCAAAGATTTCGGGAGCGGGGGGAGTCGGGTAGATACGCAGTATTTT,CASSKDFGSGGSRVDTQYF
-,TRBD1,TRBJ1-5,TRBV30,TGTGCCTGGAGTGGACAGGGGCGACAGCCCCAGCATTTT,CAWSGQGRQPQHF
-,-,TRBJ1-5,TRBV6-5,TGTGCCAGCAGCCCCGGGGGCAATCAGCCCCAGCATTTT,CASSPGGNQPQHF
-,TRBD2,TRBJ2-5,TRBV4-1,TGCGCCAGCAGCCTCGAGGGAAACATGCTAGCGGTCCAAGAGACCCAGTACTTC,CASSLEGNMLAVQETQYF
-,TRBD2,TRBJ2-1,TRBV7-2,TGTGCCAGCAGCACCCAGGGACTAGCGGTCAATGAGCAGTTCTTC,CASSTQGLAVNEQFF
-,-,TRBJ1-2,TRBV12-3/TRBV12-4,TGTGCCAGCAGTTTCAGGGTAGACTATGGCTACACCTTC,CASSFRVDYGYTF
-,TRBD1,TRBJ1-1,TRBV9,TGTGCCAGCAGCGCGGGACAGGGACACGACACTGAAGCTTTCTTT,CASSAGQGHDTEAFF
-,TRBD2,TRBJ2-7,TRBV10-2,TGCGCCAGCAGTGAGTCCGGGCGGGAGTTAAACGAGCAGTACTTC,CASSESGRELNEQYF
few,-,TRBJ2-7,TRBV28,TGTGCCACGCAGGGTTACTACGAGCAGTACTTC,CATQGYYEQYF
-,TRBD1,TRBJ1-1,TRBV19,TGTGCCAGTAGTATAACGAGGGGGCAGTCAGCTTTCTTT,CASSITRGQSAFF
-,TRBD1,TRBJ1-5,TRBV19,TGTGCCAGTGGGGACAGGCGGCTGAATCAGCCCCAGCATTTT,CASGDRRLNQPQHF
-,TRBD2,TRBJ2-7,TRBV5-1,TGCGCCAGCAGTCGGTCTAGCGGGGCCGACGAGCAGTACTTC,CASSRSSGADEQYF
-,TRBD2,TRBJ2-5,TRBV29-1,TGCAGCGCCCGACTAGCGGGGCTGCGGCAAGAGACCCAGTACTTC,CSARLAGLRQETQYF
-,-,TRBJ1-4,TRBV11-2,TGTGCCAGCAGCTTAGGCACAGGGAATAATGAAAAACTGTTTTTT,CASSLGTGNNEKLFF
-,-,TRBJ1-5,TRBV6-2/TRBV6-3,TGTGCCAGCAGCCCCCTGGCCTCTCTGTATCAGCCCCAGCATTTT,CASSPLASLYQPQHF
few,TRBD1,TRBJ2-1,TRBV3-1/TRBV3-2,TGTGCCAGCAGCCAACAACAGGGGGCGAATGAGCAGTTCTTC,CASSQQQGANEQFF
-,-,TRBJ2-4,TRBV29-1,TGCAGCGTTGTGGACTTGGGGGGGCTAGCCAAAAACATTCAGTACTTC,CSVVDLGGLAKNIQYF
-,-,TRBJ1-2,TRBV27,TGTGCCAGCAGTTTATCGATGAGGGTGGGCTATGGCTACACCTTC,CASSLSMRVGYGYTF